The present TCR beta chain was sequenced within a study of breast tumors, draining lymph nodes, adjacent tissues. Study results and caveats: Findings are consistent with lymph node origin and intratumoral expansion of most tumor T cells. Tumor and nontumor repertoires were significantly more similar in luminal-like than in basal-like breast cancer. Tumor TCR diversity was below lymph nodes but above nontumor tissue.

The germline gives CDR1 LNHDA, CDR2 SQIVND (reference sequence). Trimming at V came to 5 bases and at J to 0 bases, leaving 9 bases not matched to a gene. This CDR3 region has 18 residues. This clonotype was observed many times. The antigen remains undetermined. TCRdb used MiXCR to reprocess the multiplex PCR reads, holding one entry per CDR3 protein. Here the sample spans 190,000 or so distinct CDR3 sequences, over 25% being singletons. Axillary draining lymph nodes of breast cancer patients supplied the node samples. The sequenced sample consisted of axillary lymph node tissue. The source is a female donor with breast cancer. Some clones in this sample may be carry-over from other donors' samples. The chain combines TRBV19 with TRBJ2-6, with 8 bases matching TRBD2. The CDR3, as DNA: TGTGCCAGTAGTCCGGGGGGGGCAGTGGTCTCTGGGGCCAACGTCCTGACTTTC. This encodes CASSPGGAVVSGANVLTF.